These 30 T cell receptor beta chains were all obtained from the same sample, sequenced in a study of blood T cell repertoires in COVID-19. Assay used: immunoSEQ multiplex PCR; TCRdb lists only in-frame clones, some missing. Altogether approximately 72,000 clones are present, about 85% being singletons, with the ten largest covering roughly 35%. The sequenced sample was peripheral blood. These receptors came from an elderly woman with active or convalescent COVID-19.

CDR3 sequence reads: CASSVGQGFYEQYF. DNA for the CDR3: TGTGCCAGCAGTGTTGGACAGGGGTTCTACGAGCAGTACTTC. This chain links TRBV27 with TRBJ2-7; 9 nucleotides align to TRBD1. CDR3 length: 14 amino acids. Per the germline V gene, CDR1 is MNHEY and CDR2 is SMNVEV (reference sequence). V trimming: 5 bases; J trimming: 3 bases; junction bases outside the gene matches: 5.

CDR3 in amino acids: CASSGMTGFRDTEAFF. The CDR3 DNA sequence: TGTGCCAGCAGTGGGATGACAGGGTTCAGGGACACTGAAGCTTTCTTT. The V call is TRBV2, the J call TRBJ1-1; 7 positions match TRBD1. Losses at the gene ends were 4 bases for V and 3 bases for J; bases not matched to a gene: 11. Per germline, CDR1 SNHLY and CDR2 FYNNEI. This CDR3 is 16 amino acids long.

V and J are TRBV24-1 and TRBJ2-2; the D gene is possibly TRBD2 (5 bases). Trimming stripped 7 bases from V and 5 bases from J, with 13 bases between. CDR1 KGHDR and CDR2 SFDVKD come from the germline V gene. The CDR3 consists of 14 residues. Here the CDR3 DNA reads TGTGCCACCAGACCCGGAGGCCTTACCGGGGAGCTGTTTTTT. Translating it yields CATRPGGLTGELFF.

The chain couples TRBV24-1 to TRBJ2-3; D is uncertain. This CDR3 is built from 14 residues. V was cut by 5 bases and J by 4 bases, with 12 bases left in between. The germline V gene encodes CDR1 KGHDR and CDR2 SFDVKD. Written as DNA, the CDR3 is TGTGCCACCAGTGGGTCTGGCTCCCCAGATACGCAGTATTTT. This codes for CATSGSGSPDTQYF.

In its sample, this clone was seen a few times. The V gene is TRBV9, the J gene TRBJ1-4, with 7 bases that match TRBD1. The CDR3 sequence is 16 residues long. Trimming took 4 bases from V and 7 from J; bases not matched to a gene: 13. Germline lookup yields CDR1 SGDLS and CDR2 YYNGEE. The CDR3 sequence is CASSPSRGTVGEKLFF. The CDR3 nucleotides are TGTGCCAGCAGCCCCTCCCGGGGGACAGTCGGTGAAAAACTGTTTTTT.

The chain is built from TRBV6-6 and TRBJ2-5; a possible D gene is TRBD2 (6 bases). With 6 bases removed from V and 1 base from J, the gap between germline ends came to 12 bases. The V gene's germline CDR1 is MNHNY and CDR2 SVGAGI (reference sequence). The CDR3 has 14 amino acids. This CDR3 reads CASRDGGIQETQYF. CDR3 sequence (DNA): TGTGCCAGCAGAGACGGCGGGATCCAAGAGACCCAGTACTTC.

V is TRBV4-3 and J is TRBJ2-7; 7 bases map to TRBD1. The V and J ends lost 4 bases and 2 bases, in that order; junction bases with no gene match: 14. The CDR3 covers 17 residues. Germline values: CDR1 LGHNA, CDR2 YSLEER. The CDR3 is CASSLTGAAGGTYEQYF. Written as DNA, the CDR3 is TGCGCCAGCAGCCTAACCGGCGCAGCAGGGGGTACCTACGAGCAGTACTTC.

This clone was counted between two and nine times. The V and J genes are TRBV19 and TRBJ1-3, with 7 bases fitting TRBD1. The CDR3 has 16 amino acids. Germline V gene lookup returns CDR1 LNHDA and CDR2 SQIVND (reference sequence). The J segment lost 4 bases and the V segment lost 9 bases, leaving 15 bases of the junction unmatched. Written as DNA, the CDR3 is TGTGCCAGCAGCAACCGACAGGGATCTCTGGGAAACACCATATATTTT. It is translated as CASSNRQGSLGNTIYF.

The chain links TRBV6-5 to TRBJ1-2, with TRBD1 as a possible D gene (5 bases). Germline CDR1 reads MNHEY; CDR2 reads SVGAGI. The CDR3 has 13 residues. V was pared by 4 bases and J by 8 bases, with 14 bases between. The CDR3 bases are TGTGCCAGCAGTTCTGGGGGGGGAAGAGGCTACACCTTC. Its translation: CASSSGGGRGYTF.

Only a few counts were recorded for this clone. The chain employs TRBV19 and TRBJ1-2; 9 nucleotides line up with TRBD1. The V gene end was trimmed by 5 bases and the J gene end by 5 bases; junction bases not matched to a gene: 6. CDR1 and CDR2 from the germline V gene are LNHDA and SQIVND (reference sequence). This CDR3 has 14 residues. CDR3 DNA: TGTGCCAGTAGTCCGGAGACAGGGGGATATGGCTACACCTTC. Its protein is CASSPETGGYGYTF.

The chain links TRBV7-2 to TRBJ2-7; TRBD2 agrees at 10 bases. Germline V gene lookup returns CDR1 SGHTA and CDR2 FQGNSA. J gave up 2 bases and V 3 bases, and 4 bases lay outside the gene matches. The CDR3 runs 15 residues. The DNA for the CDR3 is TGTGCCAGCAGCTTGACTAGCGGGTACCCCTACGAGCAGTACTTC. Encoded protein: CASSLTSGYPYEQYF.

This clone was observed a single time. The chain joins TRBV28 to TRBJ2-1; D is uncertain. Germline CDR1 reads MDHEN; CDR2 reads SYDVKM. The V and J ends lost 8 bases and 8 bases respectively, with 16 bases between them. The CDR3 totals 13 residues. The CDR3 reads CASLPRSKDEQFF. CDR3 DNA sequence: TGTGCCAGCTTGCCGAGGTCCAAGGATGAGCAGTTCTTC.

The V and J genes are TRBV29-1 and TRBJ1-4; 8 bases agree with TRBD1. Germline CDR1 SQVTM, CDR2 ANQGSEA. The V and J ends lost 6 bases and 6 bases, in that order; junction bases with no gene match: 6. The CDR3 sequence is 13 residues long. The CDR3 region is CSVWTGSDEKLFF. CDR3 coding DNA: TGCAGCGTGTGGACAGGGTCCGATGAAAAACTGTTTTTT.

The chain joins TRBV19 to TRBJ1-1; D is ambiguous. With 6 bases removed from V and 6 bases from J, the gap between germline ends came to 14 bases. The CDR3 sequence is 13 residues long. Germline V CDR1 and CDR2: LNHDA, SQIVND (reference sequence). The CDR3 sequence: CASSTLGGSEAFF. Here the CDR3 DNA reads TGTGCCAGTAGCACTTTAGGCGGGTCTGAAGCTTTCTTT.

This clone appeared once. This sequence joins TRBV10-1 and TRBJ2-3; 11 nucleotides agree with TRBD1. The V gene end was trimmed by 8 bases and the J gene end by 1 base; junction bases not matched to a gene: 5. The germline V gene has CDR1 WNHNN and CDR2 SYGVQD (reference sequence). The CDR3 spans 15 residues. Here the CDR3 reads CASWGQGGCTDTQYF. Here the CDR3 DNA reads TGCGCCAGCTGGGGACAGGGGGGTTGCACAGATACGCAGTATTTT.

This clone was seen a single time. The genes are TRBV30 and TRBJ2-1; 8 bases line up with TRBD2. The germline V gene encodes CDR1 GTSNPN and CDR2 SVGIG (reference sequence). The ends lost 4 bases at V and 4 bases at J; junction bases unmatched: 3. This CDR3 has 13 amino acids. The CDR3 is CAWNGGAYNEQFF. CDR3 DNA sequence: TGTGCCTGGAACGGGGGGGCTTACAATGAGCAGTTCTTC.

This clone appeared a single time. This chain joins TRBV18 and TRBJ2-7; 10 bases match TRBD1. Losses at the gene ends were 3 bases for V and 7 bases for J; bases not matched to a gene: 15. The germline V gene has CDR1 KGHSH and CDR2 LQKENI. This CDR3 is 17 amino acids long. The CDR3 reads CASSPSTLGQGSGEQYF. CDR3 bases: TGTGCCAGCTCACCTTCTACCTTGGGACAGGGGAGTGGTGAGCAGTACTTC.

The J gene is TRBJ1-1, the V gene TRBV7-8; 9 positions match TRBD1. V trimming: 1 base; J trimming: 3 bases; junction bases outside the gene matches: 3. The CDR3 length is 15 residues. The germline gives CDR1 SGHVS, CDR2 FQNEAQ. In DNA, the CDR3 is TGTGCCAGCAGCTTAGAGGACAGGGGTTACACTGAAGCTTTCTTT. This translates into CASSLEDRGYTEAFF.

The chain links TRBV6-5 to TRBJ1-5; D unclear. The CDR3 is made up of 13 amino acids. V lost 6 bases to trimming and J lost 7 bases, with 13 bases between them. The germline CDR1 and CDR2 sequences are MNHEY and SVGAGI. This CDR3 is CASRPSSRQPQHF. DNA for the CDR3: TGTGCCAGCAGACCCTCTTCGCGGCAGCCCCAGCATTTT.

This sequence joins TRBV5-1 and TRBJ2-1; 8 bases map to TRBD1. CDR1 is SGHRS, CDR2 YFSETQ, per germline. This CDR3 has 16 residues. V was pared by 4 bases and J by 9 bases, with 15 bases of the junction left unmatched. CDR3 residues: CASSLARTGNFIEQFF. CDR3 nucleotide sequence: TGCGCCAGCAGCCTAGCCCGGACAGGGAATTTCATTGAGCAGTTCTTC. Full variable domain (missing parts from reference TRBV5-1 and TRBJ2-1): KAGVTQTPRYLIKTRGQQVTLSCSPISGHRSVSWYQQTPGQGLQFLFEYFSETQRNKGNFPGRFSGRQFSNSRSEMNVSTLELGDSALYLCASSLARTGNFIEQFFGPGTRLTVL.

This chain uses TRBV29-1 with TRBJ2-7; 11 nucleotides agree with TRBD2. Germline values: CDR1 SQVTM, CDR2 ANQGSEA. The junction had 7 bases not matched to a gene; V was cut back by 2 bases and J by 7 bases. The CDR3 contains 14 residues. The CDR3 loop reads CSVETSGGRGEQYF. In DNA form, the CDR3 reads TGCAGCGTTGAAACTAGCGGGGGACGAGGGGAGCAGTACTTC.

The genes are TRBV30 and TRBJ2-2; the D gene is possibly TRBD2 (6 bases). The CDR3 runs 14 residues. Germline V gene lookup returns CDR1 GTSNPN and CDR2 SVGIG (reference sequence). Trimming left V 3 bases short and J 1 base short, with 9 bases between. The CDR3 DNA reads as TGTGCCTGGAGAAGACTAGTGAACACCGGGGAGCTGTTTTTT. This sequence encodes CAWRRLVNTGELFF.

This chain connects TRBV4-1 to TRBJ1-3, with TRBD1 identical over 7 bases. The germline V gene encodes CDR1 MGHRA and CDR2 YSYEKL. CDR3 length equals 17 residues. V lost 4 bases to trimming and J lost 0 bases; unmatched junction nucleotides: 9. The CDR3 here is CASSPTGEGASGNTIYF. The CDR3 coding sequence is TGCGCCAGCAGCCCAACAGGGGAAGGAGCCTCTGGAAACACCATATATTTT.

The chain carries TRBV4-3 and TRBJ2-7; the match to TRBD1 covers 8 bases. The V gene's germline CDR1 is LGHNA and CDR2 YSLEER. CDR3 size: 14 residues. The ends lost 4 bases at V and 2 bases at J; junction bases unmatched: 4. This CDR3 reads CASSRGTGTYEQYF. CDR3 nucleotides: TGCGCCAGCAGCCGTGGGACAGGAACCTACGAGCAGTACTTC.

The rearrangement links TRBV9 to TRBJ2-1; 8 nucleotides agree with TRBD2. Germline lookup yields CDR1 SGDLS and CDR2 YYNGEE. The CDR3 consists of 15 residues. Trimming removed 4 bases from V and 7 bases from J; junction bases left unmatched: 10. The CDR3 reads CASSREGGPGNEQFF. CDR3 in DNA: TGTGCCAGCAGCCGGGAGGGGGGGCCAGGAAATGAGCAGTTCTTC.

The V and J genes are TRBV6-5 and TRBJ1-2; D possibly corresponds to TRBD1 (6 bases). V was shortened by 6 bases and J by 2 bases, with 13 bases between the two germline ends. The CDR3 is made up of 14 amino acids. Germline V gene lookup returns CDR1 MNHEY and CDR2 SVGAGI. For the CDR3, the DNA is TGTGCCAGCAGGGTAGGGGGGGGAAACTATGGCTACACCTTC. This codes for CASRVGGGNYGYTF.

The rearrangement links TRBV10-3 to TRBJ2-3; weak D call: TRBD2 (6 bases). In germline, CDR1 is ENHRY, CDR2 SYGVKD. The CDR3 loop spans 14 amino acids. V gave up 7 bases and J gave up 2 bases, with 13 bases separating them. CDR3 protein: CAIKSDYHTDTQYF. CDR3 in DNA: TGTGCCATCAAATCGGACTACCACACAGATACGCAGTATTTT.

This clone appeared a single time. The rearrangement links TRBV7-8 to TRBJ1-1; weak D call: TRBD1 (6 bases). V was shortened by 1 base and J by 5 bases, with 17 bases between the two germline ends. Germline-derived CDR1 and CDR2 are SGHVS and FQNEAQ. The CDR3 runs to 16 residues. CDR3 loop: CASSLDGGPTGTEAFF. The CDR3 DNA is TGTGCCAGCAGCTTAGATGGGGGCCCCACGGGGACTGAAGCTTTCTTT.

V and J are TRBV6-6 and TRBJ2-3, with 15 bases fitting TRBD2. V shed 6 bases and J 4 bases; nucleotides not matched to a gene: 8. The CDR3 is made up of 17 amino acids. In germline, CDR1 is MNHNY, CDR2 SVGAGI (reference sequence). The CDR3 bases are TGTGCCAGCAGCCGAGGGACTAGCGGGGGGAGGGCAGATACGCAGTATTTT. Residues: CASSRGTSGGRADTQYF.

V gene TRBV5-6 combines with J gene TRBJ2-2; 8 bases align to TRBD1. V dropped 7 bases and J dropped 4; count of bases not matched to a gene: 6. The CDR3 contains 14 residues. Germline CDR1 reads SGHDT; CDR2 reads YYEEEE. CDR3 amino acids: CASAGGVFTGELFF. Here the CDR3 DNA reads TGTGCCAGCGCAGGGGGCGTTTTCACCGGGGAGCTGTTTTTT.